The entry that follows covers one T cell receptor (beta chain) sequence. There is no known antigen for this receptor. The sample holds no much larger clone one base away, and base qualities are not on file. These data belong to a study of blood T cell repertoires in COVID-19 (dated by TCRdb to the early 2020s). Regarding the complete study: The collaborator samples originated in the United States, Italy and Spain and spanned the acute and convalescent phases of COVID-19. The repertoires were released in a freely available public database intended as a resource for research on the immune response to SARS-CoV-2. Samples came from the ongoing ImmuneRACE study (first 160 participants) plus 1,254 subjects from 6 global collaborators. The dataset comprised deeply sampled blood TCRbeta repertoires from subjects exposed to, actively infected with, or recovered from COVID-19. The prospective study material was composed of cDNA or gDNA derived from T cells, B-cell-depleted T cells, or PBMCs. HLA class I and class II types, where available, came from metadata supplied by the sample provider rather than from assay-based typing. A de-identified subject ID, COVID-19 status, age in years and sex were almost always included in the sample metadata. General conclusions and limits of the study: The quantity of clinical and demographic metadata differed by source and by participant and was supplied without curation.

According to the germline V gene, CDR1 reads SGHRS and CDR2 reads YFSETQ. V was cut back by 0 bases and J by 1 base, leaving a gap of 18 bases between them. The CDR3, from cysteine to phenylalanine, totals 18 residues. Just the 54-base CDR3 DNA is kept, in frame starting at base 1. The immunoSEQ Assay, a bias-controlled multiplex PCR, was used to amplify TCRbeta CDR3 regions from genomic DNA. The authors processed their data as follows. Nucleated cell counts per sample were estimated from amplification of reference gene primers within the assay. Sequence reads were collapsed and filtered to measure the absolute abundance of every unique TCRbeta CDR3 rearrangement. For each sample, productive Simpson clonality was calculated as the square root of Simpson's diversity index over productive rearrangements. The table was pulled from immuneACCESS by TCRdb, which kept in-frame rearrangements only. Such tables lose some clones; where checked, under half of the loss comes from unresolved V genes, and the rest has no known cause. The V and J calls and clone size were taken over from that table, and D and trimming were inferred from the DNA. In this sample the table shows a few hundred thousand clones, about 89% of which occur a single time. The ten largest clones represent around 0.84% of the sample.

Each collaborating institution followed its own protocols to collect whole blood in K2EDTA tubes. For TCRbeta analysis, collaborator samples were shipped as frozen whole blood, as isolated PBMCs, or as DNA extracted from either sample type. This receptor chain uses TRBV5-1 and TRBJ2-3; possibly the D gene is TRBD2, per 6 matching bases. This TCR derives from a man aged 30 to 39 with acute or convalescent COVID-19. Sequencing was performed on peripheral blood. The CDR3 sequence is CASSLAGTRREGTDTQYF. At the DNA level, the sequence is TGCGCCAGCAGCTTGGCTGGGACTCGGAGGGAGGGCACAGATACGCAGTATTTT.